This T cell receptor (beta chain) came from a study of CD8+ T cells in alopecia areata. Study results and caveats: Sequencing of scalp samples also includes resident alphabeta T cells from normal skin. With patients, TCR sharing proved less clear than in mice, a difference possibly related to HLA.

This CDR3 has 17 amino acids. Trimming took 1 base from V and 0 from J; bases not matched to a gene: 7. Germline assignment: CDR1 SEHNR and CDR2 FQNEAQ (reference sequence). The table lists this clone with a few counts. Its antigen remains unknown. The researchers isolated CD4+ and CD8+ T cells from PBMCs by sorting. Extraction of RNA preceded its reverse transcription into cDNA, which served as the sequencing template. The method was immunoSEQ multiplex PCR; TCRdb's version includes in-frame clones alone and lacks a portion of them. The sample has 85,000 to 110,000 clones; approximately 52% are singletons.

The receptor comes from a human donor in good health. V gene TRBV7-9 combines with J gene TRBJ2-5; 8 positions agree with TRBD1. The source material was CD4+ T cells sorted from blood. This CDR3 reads CASSLGAGGINQETQYF. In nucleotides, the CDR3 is TGTGCCAGCAGCTTAGGGGCAGGGGGCATCAACCAAGAGACCCAGTACTTC.